This record looks at one T cell receptor (beta chain) sequence and its context. Only in-frame clones appear in the TCRdb table, and some are missing; sequencing was by immunoSEQ multiplex PCR. The sample comprises about 70,000 clones, approximately 87% of which are singletons, and 10% to 14% rests with the top ten. The CDR3 is 14 amino acids. The germline V gene has CDR1 SGHRS and CDR2 YFSETQ. Trimming shortened V by 6 bases and J by 4 bases, and 16 bases separated the two germline ends. This record comes from a study of lymphopenia after photon versus proton radiotherapy. This clonotype originated in a man aged 80 or over with esophageal cancer. The sequencing here drew on peripheral blood, taken from a patient treated with proton-based radiotherapy. The chain has TRBV5-1 and TRBJ2-5; tentative D call: TRBD1 (6 bases). The CDR3 is CASIETGGGETQYF. The CDR3 DNA sequence: TGCGCCAGCATCGAGACAGGAGGAGGAGAGACCCAGTACTTC.